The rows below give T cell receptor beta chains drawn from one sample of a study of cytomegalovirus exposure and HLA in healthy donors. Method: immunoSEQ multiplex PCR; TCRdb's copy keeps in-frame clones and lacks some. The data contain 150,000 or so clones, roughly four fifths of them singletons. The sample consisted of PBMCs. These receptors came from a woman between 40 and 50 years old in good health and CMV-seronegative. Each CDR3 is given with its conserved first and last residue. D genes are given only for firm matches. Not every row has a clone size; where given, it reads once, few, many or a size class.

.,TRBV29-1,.,CSVAGGIKGYTF
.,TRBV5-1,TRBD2,CASSLFLAGGNEQFF
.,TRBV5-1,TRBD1,CASSSDRAGANVLTF
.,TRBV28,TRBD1,CASSPGDRDYGYTF
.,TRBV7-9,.,CASSLRTNSYEQYF
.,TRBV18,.,CASSPPQGGGTEAFF
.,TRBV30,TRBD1,CAWGDPGQGLNTEAFF
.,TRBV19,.,CASSTSWTFHTEAFF
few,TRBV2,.,CASRHEDKGYGYTF
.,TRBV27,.,CASSLGASYNEQFF
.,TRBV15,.,CATSREPQGLGNEQYF
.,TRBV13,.,CASSLRGLGFVEQYF
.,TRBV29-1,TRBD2,CSVKRGRNEQFF
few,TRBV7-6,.,CASSLESGRFNEKLFF
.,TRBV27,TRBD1,CASSPGQGPDQPQHF
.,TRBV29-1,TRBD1,CSVGKTGSGEQYF
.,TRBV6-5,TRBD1,CASSYWTGGFGNEQFF
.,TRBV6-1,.,CASSELRKGVTEAFF
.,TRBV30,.,CAWSPSLNTEAFF
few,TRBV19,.,CASSPQGYQPQHF
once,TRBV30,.,CAWTPRDSQPQHF
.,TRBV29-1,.,CSVEDSGVGYGYTF
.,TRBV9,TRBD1,CASSVDETGVNEQYF
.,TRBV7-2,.,CASSFGRGLTYNEQFF
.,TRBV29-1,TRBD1,CSVPLDRGLGETQYF
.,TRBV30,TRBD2,CAWSGGTSGSESEQFF
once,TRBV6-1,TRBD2,CASNLLAARGNEQFF
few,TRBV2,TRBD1,CARQGAGNTEAFF
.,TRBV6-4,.,CASSRSGGVTDTQYF
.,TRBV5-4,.,CASSLAGRTTNEKLFF
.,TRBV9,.,CASSVEGVDTEAFF